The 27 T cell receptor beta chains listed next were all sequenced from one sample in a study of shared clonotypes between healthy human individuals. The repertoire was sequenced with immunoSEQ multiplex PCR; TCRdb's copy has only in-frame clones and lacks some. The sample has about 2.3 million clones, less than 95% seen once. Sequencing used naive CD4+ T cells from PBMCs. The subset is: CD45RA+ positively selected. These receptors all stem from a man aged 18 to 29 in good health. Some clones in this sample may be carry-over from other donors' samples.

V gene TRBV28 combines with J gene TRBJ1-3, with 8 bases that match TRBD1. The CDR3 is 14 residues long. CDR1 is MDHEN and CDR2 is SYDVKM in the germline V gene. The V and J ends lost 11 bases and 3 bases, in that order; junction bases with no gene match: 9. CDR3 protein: CAGQGLAFGNTIYF. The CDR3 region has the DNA TGTGCCGGACAGGGCCTGGCTTTTGGAAACACCATATATTTT.

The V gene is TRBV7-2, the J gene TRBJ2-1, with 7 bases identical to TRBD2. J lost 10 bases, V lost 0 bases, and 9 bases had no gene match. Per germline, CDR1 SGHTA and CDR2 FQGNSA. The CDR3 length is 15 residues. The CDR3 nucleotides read TGTGCCAGCAGCTTAGCGGGGACTACTTCGGGGGAGCAGTTCTTC. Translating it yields CASSLAGTTSGEQFF. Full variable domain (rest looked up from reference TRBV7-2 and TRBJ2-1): GAGVSQSPSNKVTEKGKDVELRCDPISGHTALYWYRQSLGQGLEFLIYFQGNSAPDKSGLPSDRFSAERTGGSVSTLTIQRTQQEDSAVYLCASSLAGTTSGEQFFGPGTRLTVL.

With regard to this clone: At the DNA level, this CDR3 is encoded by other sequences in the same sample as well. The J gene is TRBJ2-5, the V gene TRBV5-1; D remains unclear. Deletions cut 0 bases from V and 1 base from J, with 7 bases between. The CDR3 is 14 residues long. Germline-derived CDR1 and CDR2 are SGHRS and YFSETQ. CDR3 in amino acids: CASSLVSAQETQYF. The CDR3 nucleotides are TGCGCCAGCAGCTTGGTCAGCGCCCAAGAGACCCAGTACTTC. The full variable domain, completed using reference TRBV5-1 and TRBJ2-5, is KAGVTQTPRYLIKTRGQQVTLSCSPISGHRSVSWYQQTPGQGLQFLFEYFSETQRNKGNFPGRFSGRQFSNSRSEMNVSTLELGDSALYLCASSLVSAQETQYFGPGTRLLVL.

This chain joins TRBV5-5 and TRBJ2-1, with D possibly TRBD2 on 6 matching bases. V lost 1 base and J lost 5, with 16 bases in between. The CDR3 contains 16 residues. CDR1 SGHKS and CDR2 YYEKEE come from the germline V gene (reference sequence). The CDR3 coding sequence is TGTGCCAGCAGCTTGAGTCATGCAGTAGCGGACAATGAGCAGTTCTTC. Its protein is CASSLSHAVADNEQFF. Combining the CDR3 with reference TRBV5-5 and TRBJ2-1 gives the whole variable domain DAGVTQSPTHLIKTRGQQVTLRCSPISGHKSVSWYQQVLGQGPQFIFQYYEKEERGRGNFPDRFSARQFPNYSSELNVNALLLGDSALYLCASSLSHAVADNEQFFGPGTRLTVL.

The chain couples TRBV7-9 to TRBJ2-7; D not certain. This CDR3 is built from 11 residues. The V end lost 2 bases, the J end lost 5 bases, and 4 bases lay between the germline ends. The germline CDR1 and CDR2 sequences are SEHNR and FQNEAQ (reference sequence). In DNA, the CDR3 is TGTGCCAGCAGCTTAACACACGAGCAGTACTTC. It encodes CASSLTHEQYF. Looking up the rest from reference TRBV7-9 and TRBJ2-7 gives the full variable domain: DTGVSQNPRHKITKRGQNVTFRCDPISEHNRLYWYRQTLGQGPEFLTYFQNEAQLEKSRLLSDRFSAERPKGSFSTLEIQRTEQGDSAMYLCASSLTHEQYFGPGTRLTVT.

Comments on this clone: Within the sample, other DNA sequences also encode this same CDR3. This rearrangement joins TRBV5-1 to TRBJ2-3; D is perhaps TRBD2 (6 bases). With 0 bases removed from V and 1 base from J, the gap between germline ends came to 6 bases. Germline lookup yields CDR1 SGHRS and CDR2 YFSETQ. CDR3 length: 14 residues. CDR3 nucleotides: TGCGCCAGCAGCTTGGTAGCGGGCACAGATACGCAGTATTTT. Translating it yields CASSLVAGTDTQYF.

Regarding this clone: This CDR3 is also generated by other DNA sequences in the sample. The CDR3 reads CASSDRSYEQYF. CDR3 in DNA: TGTGCCAGCAGCGACAGGTCCTACGAGCAGTACTTC. The rearrangement uses TRBV25-1 and TRBJ2-5; a weak D match, TRBD1 (6 bases). TRBJ2-7 explains the end of the DNA better; the J call may be wrong. Looked up from germline, CDR1 is MGHDK and CDR2 is SYGVNS. CDR3 length equals 12 residues.

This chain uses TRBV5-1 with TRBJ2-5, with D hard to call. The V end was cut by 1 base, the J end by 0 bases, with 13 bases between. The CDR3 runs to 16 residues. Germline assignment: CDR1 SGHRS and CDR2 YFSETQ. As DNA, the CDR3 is TGCGCCAGCAGCTTGACGGCGATCAGAAACCAAGAGACCCAGTACTTC. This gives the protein CASSLTAIRNQETQYF.

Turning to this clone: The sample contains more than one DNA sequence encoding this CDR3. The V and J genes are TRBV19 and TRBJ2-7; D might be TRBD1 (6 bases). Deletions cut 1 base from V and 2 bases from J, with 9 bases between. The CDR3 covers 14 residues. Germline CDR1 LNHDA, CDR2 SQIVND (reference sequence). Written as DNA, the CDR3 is TGTGCCAGTAGTATAGTACAGGGCGCCTACGAGCAGTACTTC. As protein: CASSIVQGAYEQYF.

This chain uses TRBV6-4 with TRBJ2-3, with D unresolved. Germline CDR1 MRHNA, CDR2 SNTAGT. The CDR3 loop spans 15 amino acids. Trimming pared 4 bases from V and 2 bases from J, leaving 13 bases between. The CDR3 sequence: CASSVRAFPTDTQYF. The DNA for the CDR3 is TGTGCCAGCAGTGTACGAGCTTTTCCCACAGATACGCAGTATTTT.

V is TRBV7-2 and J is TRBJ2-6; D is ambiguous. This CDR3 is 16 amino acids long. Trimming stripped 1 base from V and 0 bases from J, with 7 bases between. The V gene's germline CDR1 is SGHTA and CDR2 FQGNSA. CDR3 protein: CASSLGPNSGANVLTF. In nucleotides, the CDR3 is TGTGCCAGCAGCTTAGGTCCGAACTCTGGGGCCAACGTCCTGACTTTC.

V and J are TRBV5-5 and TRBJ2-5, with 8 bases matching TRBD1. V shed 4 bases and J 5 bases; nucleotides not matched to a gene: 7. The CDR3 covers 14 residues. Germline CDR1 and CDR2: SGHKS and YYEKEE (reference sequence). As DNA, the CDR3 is TGTGCCAGCAGCCGCGACAGGGGCGTGGAGACCCAGTACTTC. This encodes CASSRDRGVETQYF.

The CDR3 is CASSMRGGRASGRETQYF. CDR3 DNA sequence: TGTGCCAGCAGTATGAGAGGTGGGAGGGCTAGCGGGAGAGAGACCCAGTACTTC. The chain carries TRBV27 and TRBJ2-5; 10 nucleotides align to TRBD2. Germline CDR1 MNHEY, CDR2 SMNVEV (reference sequence). V dropped 5 bases and J dropped 4; count of bases not matched to a gene: 16. This CDR3 is built from 18 residues.

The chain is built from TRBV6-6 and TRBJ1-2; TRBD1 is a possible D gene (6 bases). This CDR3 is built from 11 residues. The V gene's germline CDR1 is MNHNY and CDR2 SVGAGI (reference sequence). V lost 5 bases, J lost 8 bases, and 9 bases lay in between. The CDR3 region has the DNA TGTGCCAGCAGTCCCGACAGGGGCTACACCTTC. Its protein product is CASSPDRGYTF.

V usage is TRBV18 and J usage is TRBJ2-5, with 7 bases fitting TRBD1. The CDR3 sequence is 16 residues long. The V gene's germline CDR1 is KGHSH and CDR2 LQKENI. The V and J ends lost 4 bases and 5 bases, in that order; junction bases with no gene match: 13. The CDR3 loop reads CASSQLRGGARETQYF. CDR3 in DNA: TGTGCCAGCTCACAACTAAGAGGGGGCGCGCGGGAGACCCAGTACTTC.

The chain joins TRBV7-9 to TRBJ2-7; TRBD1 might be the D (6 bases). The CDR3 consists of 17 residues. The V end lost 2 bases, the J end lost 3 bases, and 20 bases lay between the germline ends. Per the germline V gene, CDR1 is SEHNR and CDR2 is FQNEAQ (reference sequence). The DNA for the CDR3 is TGTGCCAGCAGCTTACCCCTCCGAGGGGGAGCAGGCTACGAGCAGTACTTC. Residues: CASSLPLRGGAGYEQYF.

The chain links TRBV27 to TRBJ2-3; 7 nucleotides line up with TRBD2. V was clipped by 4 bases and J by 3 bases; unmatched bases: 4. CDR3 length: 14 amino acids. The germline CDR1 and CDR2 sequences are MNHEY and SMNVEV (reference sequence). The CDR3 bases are TGTGCCAGCAGTTACGGGAGGTTGACAGATACGCAGTATTTT. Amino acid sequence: CASSYGRLTDTQYF.

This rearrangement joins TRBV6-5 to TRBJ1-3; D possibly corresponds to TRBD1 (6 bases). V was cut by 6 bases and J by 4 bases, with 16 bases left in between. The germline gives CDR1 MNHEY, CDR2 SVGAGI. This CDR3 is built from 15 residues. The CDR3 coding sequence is TGTGCCAGCAGAAGGGGGGGGAGTCGCGGAAACACCATATATTTT. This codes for CASRRGGSRGNTIYF.

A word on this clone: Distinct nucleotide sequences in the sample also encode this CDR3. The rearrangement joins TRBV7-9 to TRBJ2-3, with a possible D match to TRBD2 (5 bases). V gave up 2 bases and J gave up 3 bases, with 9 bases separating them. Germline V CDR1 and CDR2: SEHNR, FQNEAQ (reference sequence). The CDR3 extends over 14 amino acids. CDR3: CASSLFSGTDTQYF. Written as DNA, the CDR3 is TGTGCCAGCAGCTTATTCAGCGGTACAGATACGCAGTATTTT.

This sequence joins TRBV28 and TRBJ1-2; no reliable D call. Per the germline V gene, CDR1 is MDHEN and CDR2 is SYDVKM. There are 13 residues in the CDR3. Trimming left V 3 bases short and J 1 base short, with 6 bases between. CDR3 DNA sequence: TGTGCCAGCAGTTTTTCTCGTAACTATGGCTACACCTTC. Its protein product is CASSFSRNYGYTF.

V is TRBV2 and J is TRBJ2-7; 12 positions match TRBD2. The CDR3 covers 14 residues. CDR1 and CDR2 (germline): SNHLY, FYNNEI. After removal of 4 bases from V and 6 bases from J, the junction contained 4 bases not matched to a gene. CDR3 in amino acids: CASSGLAGDSEQYF. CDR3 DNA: TGTGCCAGCAGTGGACTAGCGGGAGACTCCGAGCAGTACTTC.

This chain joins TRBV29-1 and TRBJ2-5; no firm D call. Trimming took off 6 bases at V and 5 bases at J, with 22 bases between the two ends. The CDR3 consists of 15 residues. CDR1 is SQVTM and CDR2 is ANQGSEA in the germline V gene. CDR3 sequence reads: CSVVGRQPTRETQYF. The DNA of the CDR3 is TGCAGCGTCGTCGGAAGGCAGCCGACCAGGGAGACCCAGTACTTC. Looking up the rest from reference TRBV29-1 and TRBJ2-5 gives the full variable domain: SAVISQKPSRDICQRGTSLTIQCQVDSQVTMMFWYRQQPGQSLTLIATANQGSEATYESGFVIDKFPISRPNLTFSTLTVSNMSPEDSSIYLCSVVGRQPTRETQYFGPGTRLLVL.

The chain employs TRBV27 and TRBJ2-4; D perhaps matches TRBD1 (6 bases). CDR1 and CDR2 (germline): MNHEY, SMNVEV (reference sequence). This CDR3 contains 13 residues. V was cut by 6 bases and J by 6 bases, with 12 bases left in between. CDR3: CASSTGTINIQYF. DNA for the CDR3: TGTGCCAGCAGCACCGGGACAATAAACATTCAGTACTTC.

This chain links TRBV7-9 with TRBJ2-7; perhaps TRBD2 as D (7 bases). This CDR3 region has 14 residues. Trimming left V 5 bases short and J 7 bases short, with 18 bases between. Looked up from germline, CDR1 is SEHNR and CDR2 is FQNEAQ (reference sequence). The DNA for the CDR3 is TGTGCCAGCAGCCGATCGGGGACACTAGCGGAGCAGTACTTC. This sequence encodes CASSRSGTLAEQYF.

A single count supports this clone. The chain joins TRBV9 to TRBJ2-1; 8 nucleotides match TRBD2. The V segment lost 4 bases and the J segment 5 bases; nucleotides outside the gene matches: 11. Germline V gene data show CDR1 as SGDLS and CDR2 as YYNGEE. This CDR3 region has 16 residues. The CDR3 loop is CASSPSGTSLNNEQFF. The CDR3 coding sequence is TGTGCCAGCAGCCCATCCGGGACTAGTTTGAACAATGAGCAGTTCTTC.

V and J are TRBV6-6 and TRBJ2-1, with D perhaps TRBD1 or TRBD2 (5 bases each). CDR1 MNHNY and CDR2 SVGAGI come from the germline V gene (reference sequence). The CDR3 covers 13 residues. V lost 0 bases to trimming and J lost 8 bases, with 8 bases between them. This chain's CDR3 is CASSYSRGDEQFF. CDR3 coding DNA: TGTGCCAGCAGTTACTCGAGGGGCGATGAGCAGTTCTTC.

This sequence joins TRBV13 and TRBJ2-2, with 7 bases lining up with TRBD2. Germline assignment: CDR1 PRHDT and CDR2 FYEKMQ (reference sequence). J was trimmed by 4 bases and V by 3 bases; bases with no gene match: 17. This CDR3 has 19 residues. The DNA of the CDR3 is TGTGCCAGCAGCTTCCGTCGGGGGTCCGGGACTACCTTCACCGGGGAGCTGTTTTTT. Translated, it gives CASSFRRGSGTTFTGELFF.